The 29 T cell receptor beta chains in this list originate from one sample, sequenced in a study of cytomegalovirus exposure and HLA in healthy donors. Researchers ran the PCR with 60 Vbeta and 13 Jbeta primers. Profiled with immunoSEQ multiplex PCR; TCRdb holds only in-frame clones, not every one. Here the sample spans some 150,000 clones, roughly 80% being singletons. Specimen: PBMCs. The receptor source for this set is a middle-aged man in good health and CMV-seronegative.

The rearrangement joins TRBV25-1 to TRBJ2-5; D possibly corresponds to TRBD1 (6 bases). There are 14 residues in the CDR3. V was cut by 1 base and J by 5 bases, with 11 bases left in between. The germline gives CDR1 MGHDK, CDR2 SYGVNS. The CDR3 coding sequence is TGTGCCAGCAGTGAATTAGGGGGTGCGGAGACCCAGTACTTC. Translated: CASSELGGAETQYF.

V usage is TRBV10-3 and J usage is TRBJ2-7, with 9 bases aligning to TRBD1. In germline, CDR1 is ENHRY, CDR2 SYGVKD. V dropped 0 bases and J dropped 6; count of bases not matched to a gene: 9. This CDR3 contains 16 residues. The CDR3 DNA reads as TGTGCCATCAGTGAGTCGAAGAGGACAGGGGAAAGCGAGCAGTACTTC. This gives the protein CAISESKRTGESEQYF.

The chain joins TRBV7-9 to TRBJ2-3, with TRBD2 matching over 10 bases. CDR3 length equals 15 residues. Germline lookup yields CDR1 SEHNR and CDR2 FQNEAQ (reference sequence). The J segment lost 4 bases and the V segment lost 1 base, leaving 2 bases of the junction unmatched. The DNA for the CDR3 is TGTGCCAGCAGCTTAGTAGCGGGGGGCTCAGATACGCAGTATTTT. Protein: CASSLVAGGSDTQYF.

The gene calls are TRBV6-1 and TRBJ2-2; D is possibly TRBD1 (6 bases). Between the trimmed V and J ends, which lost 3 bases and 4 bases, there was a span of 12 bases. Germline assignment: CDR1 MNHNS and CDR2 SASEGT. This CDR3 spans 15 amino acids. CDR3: CASSEVQGSTGELFF. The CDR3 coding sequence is TGTGCCAGCAGTGAGGTACAGGGATCCACCGGGGAGCTGTTTTTT.

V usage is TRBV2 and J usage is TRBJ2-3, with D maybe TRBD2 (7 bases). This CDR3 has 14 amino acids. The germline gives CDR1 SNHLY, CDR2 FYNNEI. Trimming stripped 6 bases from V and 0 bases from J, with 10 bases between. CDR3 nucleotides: TGTGCCAGCAGGCGGGGGCCTAGCACAGATACGCAGTATTTT. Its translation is CASRRGPSTDTQYF.

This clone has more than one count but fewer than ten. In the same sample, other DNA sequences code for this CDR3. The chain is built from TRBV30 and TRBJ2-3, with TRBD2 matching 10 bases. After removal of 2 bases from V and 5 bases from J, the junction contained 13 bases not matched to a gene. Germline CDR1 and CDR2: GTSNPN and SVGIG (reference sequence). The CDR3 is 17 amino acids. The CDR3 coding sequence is TGTGCCTGGAGTACGTACCCATCTAGCGGGGGCCAAGATACGCAGTATTTT. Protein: CAWSTYPSSGGQDTQYF. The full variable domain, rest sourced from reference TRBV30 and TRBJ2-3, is SQTIHQWPATLVQPVGSPLSLECTVEGTSNPNLYWYRQAAGRGLQLLFYSVGIGQISSEVPQNLSASRPQDRQFILSSKKLLLSDSGFYLCAWSTYPSSGGQDTQYFGPGTRLTVL.

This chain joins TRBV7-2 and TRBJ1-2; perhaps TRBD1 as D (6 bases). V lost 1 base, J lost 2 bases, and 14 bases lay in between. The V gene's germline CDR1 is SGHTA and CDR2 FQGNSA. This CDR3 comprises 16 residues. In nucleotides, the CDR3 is TGTGCCAGCAGCTTAGACTTTCGGGGGGGCAACTATGGCTACACCTTC. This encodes CASSLDFRGGNYGYTF.

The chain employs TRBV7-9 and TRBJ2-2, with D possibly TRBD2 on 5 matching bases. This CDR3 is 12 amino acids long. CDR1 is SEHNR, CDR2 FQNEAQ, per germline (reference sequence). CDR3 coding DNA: TGTTCCAACAGCCGGGGCACCGGGGAGCTGTTTTTT. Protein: CSNSRGTGELFF.

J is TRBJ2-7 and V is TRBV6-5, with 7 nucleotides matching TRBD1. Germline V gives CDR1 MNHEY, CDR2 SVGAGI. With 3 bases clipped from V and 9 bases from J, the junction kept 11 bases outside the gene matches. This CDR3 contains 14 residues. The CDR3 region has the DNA TGTGCCAGCAGTTATACCGGGACAGCGGAGGCGCAGTACTTC. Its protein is CASSYTGTAEAQYF.

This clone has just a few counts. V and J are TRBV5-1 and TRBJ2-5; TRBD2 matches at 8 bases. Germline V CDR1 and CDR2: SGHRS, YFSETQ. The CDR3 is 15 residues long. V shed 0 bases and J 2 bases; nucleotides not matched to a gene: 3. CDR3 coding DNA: TGCGCCAGCAGCTTGGGACTAGCGAGGCAAGAGACCCAGTACTTC. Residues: CASSLGLARQETQYF.

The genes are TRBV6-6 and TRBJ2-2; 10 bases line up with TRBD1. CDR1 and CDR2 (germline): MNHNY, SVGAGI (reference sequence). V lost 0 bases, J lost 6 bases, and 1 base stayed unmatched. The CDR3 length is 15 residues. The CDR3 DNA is TGTGCCAGCAGTTACTCTGGGACAGGGGCCGGGGAGCTGTTTTTT. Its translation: CASSYSGTGAGELFF.

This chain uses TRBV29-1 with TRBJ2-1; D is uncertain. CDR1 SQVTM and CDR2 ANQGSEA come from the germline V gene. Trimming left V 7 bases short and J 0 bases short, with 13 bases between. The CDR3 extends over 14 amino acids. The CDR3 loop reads CSAQQLISYNEQFF. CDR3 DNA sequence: TGCAGCGCCCAACAGCTAATCTCCTACAATGAGCAGTTCTTC.

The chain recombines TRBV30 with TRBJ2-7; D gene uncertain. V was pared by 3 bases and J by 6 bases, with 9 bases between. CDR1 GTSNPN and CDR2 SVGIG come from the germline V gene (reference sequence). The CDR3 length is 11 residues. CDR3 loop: CAWSPGSEQYF. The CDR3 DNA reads TGTGCCTGGAGCCCAGGAAGCGAGCAGTACTTC.

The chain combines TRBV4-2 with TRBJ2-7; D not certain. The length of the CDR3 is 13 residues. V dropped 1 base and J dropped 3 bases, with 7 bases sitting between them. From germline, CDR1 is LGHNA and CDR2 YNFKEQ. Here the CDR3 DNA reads TGTGCCAGCAGCCAAGCAGAATACTACGAGCAGTACTTC. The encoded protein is CASSQAEYYEQYF.

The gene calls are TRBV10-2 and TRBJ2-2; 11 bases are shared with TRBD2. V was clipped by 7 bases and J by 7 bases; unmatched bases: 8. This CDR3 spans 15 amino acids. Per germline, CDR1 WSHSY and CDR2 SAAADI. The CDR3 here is CASKRLAGYDGELFF. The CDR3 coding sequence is TGCGCCAGCAAAAGACTAGCGGGGTATGACGGGGAGCTGTTTTTT.

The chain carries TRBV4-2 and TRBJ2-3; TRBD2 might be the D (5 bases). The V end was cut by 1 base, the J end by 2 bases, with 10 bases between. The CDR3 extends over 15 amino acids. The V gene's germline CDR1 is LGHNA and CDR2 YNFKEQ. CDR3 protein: CASSQVTGITDTQYF. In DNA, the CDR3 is TGTGCCAGCAGCCAAGTTACCGGGATCACAGATACGCAGTATTTT.

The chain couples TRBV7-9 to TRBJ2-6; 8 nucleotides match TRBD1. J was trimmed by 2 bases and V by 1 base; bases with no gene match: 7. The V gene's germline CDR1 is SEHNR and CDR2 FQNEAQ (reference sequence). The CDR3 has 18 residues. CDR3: CASSLGPGTGTGANVLTF. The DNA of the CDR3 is TGTGCCAGCAGCTTAGGACCTGGGACAGGCACTGGGGCCAACGTCCTGACTTTC.

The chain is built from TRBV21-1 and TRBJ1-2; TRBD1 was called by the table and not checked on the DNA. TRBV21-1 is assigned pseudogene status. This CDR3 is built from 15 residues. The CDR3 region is CASSNGGQGGDGYTF. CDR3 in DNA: TGTGCCAGCAGCAACGGGGGACAGGGCGGTGATGGCTACACCTTC.

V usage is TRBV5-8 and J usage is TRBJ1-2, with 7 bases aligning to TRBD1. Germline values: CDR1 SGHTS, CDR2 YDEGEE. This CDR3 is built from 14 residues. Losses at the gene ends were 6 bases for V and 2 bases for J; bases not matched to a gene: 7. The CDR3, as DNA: TGTGCCAGCAAATTTTTCAGGGGGAACTATGGCTACACCTTC. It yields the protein CASKFFRGNYGYTF.

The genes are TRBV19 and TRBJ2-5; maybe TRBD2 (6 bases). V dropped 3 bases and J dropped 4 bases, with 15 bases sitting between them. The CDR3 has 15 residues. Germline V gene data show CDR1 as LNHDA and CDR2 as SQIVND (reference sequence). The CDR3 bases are TGTGCCAGTAGTATGACGGGGGATTGGCGAGAGACCCAGTACTTC. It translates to CASSMTGDWRETQYF.

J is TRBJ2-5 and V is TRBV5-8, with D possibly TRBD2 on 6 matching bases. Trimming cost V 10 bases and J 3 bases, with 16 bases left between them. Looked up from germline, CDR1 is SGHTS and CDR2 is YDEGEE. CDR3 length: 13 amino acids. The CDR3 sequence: CAGTLGRKETQYF. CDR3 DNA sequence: TGTGCCGGCACCTTGGGGAGGAAAGAGACCCAGTACTTC.

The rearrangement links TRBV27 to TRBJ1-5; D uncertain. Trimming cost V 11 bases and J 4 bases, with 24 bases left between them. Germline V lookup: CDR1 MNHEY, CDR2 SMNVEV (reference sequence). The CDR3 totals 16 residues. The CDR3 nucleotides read TGTGCCGATCTCCGCCCCTCTCTCGGGGAGAATCAGCCCCAGCATTTT. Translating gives CADLRPSLGENQPQHF.

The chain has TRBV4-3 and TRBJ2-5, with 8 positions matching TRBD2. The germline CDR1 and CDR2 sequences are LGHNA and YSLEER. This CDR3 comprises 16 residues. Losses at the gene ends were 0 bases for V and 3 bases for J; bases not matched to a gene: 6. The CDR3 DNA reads TGCGCCAGCAGCCAAGATATTGAGCGGGGGAAAGAGACCCAGTACTTC. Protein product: CASSQDIERGKETQYF.

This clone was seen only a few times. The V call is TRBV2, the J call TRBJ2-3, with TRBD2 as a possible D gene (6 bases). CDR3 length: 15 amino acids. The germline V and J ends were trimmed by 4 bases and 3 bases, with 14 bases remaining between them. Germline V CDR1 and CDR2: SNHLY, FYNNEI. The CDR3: CASSARTGVTDTQYF. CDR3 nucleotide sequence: TGTGCCAGCAGTGCCCGGACGGGGGTAACAGATACGCAGTATTTT.

CDR3 in amino acids: CASSNRDFYEQYF. CDR3 coding DNA: TGTGCCAGCAGTAACAGAGATTTTTACGAGCAGTACTTC. V usage is TRBV28 and J usage is TRBJ2-7; D is undetermined. The CDR3 extends over 13 amino acids. CDR1 and CDR2 from the germline V gene are MDHEN and SYDVKM. V was cut by 5 bases and J by 4 bases, with 12 bases left in between.

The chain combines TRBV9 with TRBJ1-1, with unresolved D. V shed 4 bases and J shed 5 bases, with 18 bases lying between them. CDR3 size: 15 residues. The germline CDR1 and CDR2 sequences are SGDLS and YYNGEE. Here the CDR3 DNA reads TGTGCCAGCAGCCCCACGCCGGGTGGGGAGACTGAAGCTTTCTTT. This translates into CASSPTPGGETEAFF.

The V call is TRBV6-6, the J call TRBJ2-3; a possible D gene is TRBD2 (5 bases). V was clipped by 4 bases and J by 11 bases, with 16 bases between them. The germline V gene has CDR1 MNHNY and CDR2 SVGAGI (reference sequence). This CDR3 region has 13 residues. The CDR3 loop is CASSFSRGLEQYF. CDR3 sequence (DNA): TGTGCCAGCAGTTTTTCCCGGGGTCTCGAGCAGTATTTT.

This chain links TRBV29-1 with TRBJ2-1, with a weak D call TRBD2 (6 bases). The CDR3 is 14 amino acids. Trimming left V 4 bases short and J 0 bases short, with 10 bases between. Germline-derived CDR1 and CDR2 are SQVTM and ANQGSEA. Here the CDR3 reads CSVVGGRSYNEQFF. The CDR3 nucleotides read TGCAGCGTTGTCGGGGGACGCTCCTACAATGAGCAGTTCTTC.

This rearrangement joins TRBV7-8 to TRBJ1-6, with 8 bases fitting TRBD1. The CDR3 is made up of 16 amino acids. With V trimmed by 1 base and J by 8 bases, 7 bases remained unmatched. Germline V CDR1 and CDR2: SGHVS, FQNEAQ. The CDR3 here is CASSLGAGGPDSPLHF. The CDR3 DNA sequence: TGTGCCAGCAGCTTAGGAGCAGGGGGCCCAGATTCACCCCTCCACTTT. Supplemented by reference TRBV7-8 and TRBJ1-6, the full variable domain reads GAGVSQSPRYKVAKRGQDVALRCDPISGHVSLFWYQQALGQGPEFLTYFQNEAQLDKSGLPSDRFFAERPEGSVSTLKIQRTQQEDSAVYLCASSLGAGGPDSPLHFGNGTRLTVT.